These 19 T cell receptor beta chains were sequenced from one sample in a study of cytomegalovirus exposure and HLA in healthy donors (TCRdb year 2017). The library relied on the immunoSEQ multiplex PCR assay. For the multiplex PCR, a mixture combining 60 forward primers for TCR Vbeta segments and 13 reverse primers for TCR Jbeta segments was used. TCRdb took over this immuneACCESS table, retaining in-frame rearrangements with V and J assigned. Such tables are incomplete; in checked studies, under half of the missing clones stem from an unresolved V gene, and the remainder is unexplained. Present in this sample are around 200,000 clones, around four fifths of which were seen just once. The ten largest clones take up over 3% of the sample. Sequencing was done on a sample of PBMCs. These receptors all stem from a female donor in good health and CMV-seronegative.

The chain has TRBV6-5 and TRBJ1-2, with 7 bases that match TRBD1. Germline values: CDR1 MNHEY, CDR2 SVGAGI. Trimming at V came to 7 bases and at J to 5 bases, leaving 4 bases not matched to a gene. This CDR3 spans 12 amino acids. Here the CDR3 DNA reads TGTGCCAGCACCTACAGGGGTTATGGCTACACCTTC. Translating it yields CASTYRGYGYTF.

J is TRBJ2-7 and V is TRBV5-4; tentatively, D is TRBD1 (6 bases). CDR3 length: 13 residues. Trimming removed 0 bases from V and 7 bases from J, with 11 bases in between. Germline CDR1 reads SGHNT; CDR2 reads YYREEE (reference sequence). CDR3 sequence: CASSLDRVREQYF. The CDR3 DNA follows: TGTGCCAGCAGCTTGGACAGGGTGAGGGAGCAGTACTTC.

Written as DNA, the CDR3 is TGTGCCAGCAGCGTTGGACAGGTCTACAATGAGCAGTTCTTC. It translates to CASSVGQVYNEQFF. The chain employs TRBV9 and TRBJ2-1; 7 nucleotides line up with TRBD1. The length of the CDR3 is 14 residues. V shed 2 bases and J 3 bases; nucleotides not matched to a gene: 2. CDR1 SGDLS and CDR2 YYNGEE come from the germline V gene.

CDR3 nucleotide sequence: TGTGCCAGCTCACCAGGACAGGGGCGCGTCGACGAGCAGTACTTC. This sequence encodes CASSPGQGRVDEQYF. The rearrangement uses TRBV18 and TRBJ2-7, with TRBD1 matching 9 bases. V lost 2 bases and J lost 5; bases outside the gene matches: 7. CDR3 length equals 15 residues. The germline V gene encodes CDR1 KGHSH and CDR2 LQKENI.

This chain links TRBV6-5 with TRBJ1-6; a possible D gene is TRBD1 (6 bases). The CDR3 sequence is 16 residues long. The V gene's germline CDR1 is MNHEY and CDR2 SVGAGI. The germline V and J ends were trimmed by 0 bases and 2 bases, with 8 bases remaining between them. CDR3 in amino acids: CASSYSNRAYNSPLHF. The CDR3 bases are TGTGCCAGCAGTTACTCGAACAGGGCCTATAATTCACCCCTCCACTTT.

The chain combines TRBV27 with TRBJ2-5, with 9 positions matching TRBD2. The J call could be wrong; TRBJ2-7 is a better fit for the DNA end. Germline lookup yields CDR1 MNHEY and CDR2 SMNVEV (reference sequence). This CDR3 spans 15 amino acids. CDR3 nucleotides: TGTGCCAGCAGTGCAACTAGCGGGCTTACCTACGAGCAGTACTTC. Its protein product is CASSATSGLTYEQYF.

The chain is built from TRBV9 and TRBJ1-1; possibly TRBD1 for D (5 bases). Germline-derived CDR1 and CDR2 are SGDLS and YYNGEE. This CDR3 comprises 14 residues. Trimming removed 0 bases from V and 0 bases from J, with 6 bases in between. The DNA of the CDR3 is TGTGCCAGCAGCGTAGGACAGTTGAACACTGAAGCTTTCTTT. Its translation is CASSVGQLNTEAFF.

The rearrangement uses TRBV9 and TRBJ2-3, with TRBD2 identical over 9 bases. Germline V gene data show CDR1 as SGDLS and CDR2 as YYNGEE. The trim removed 0 bases at V and 4 bases at J, leaving 6 bases unmatched. The CDR3 is 16 amino acids. The CDR3 DNA is TGTGCCAGCAGCGTAGGGCTAGCGGGATGGGCAGATACGCAGTATTTT. Translated: CASSVGLAGWADTQYF.

V is TRBV20-1 and J is TRBJ2-5, with unresolved D. Per germline, CDR1 DFQATT and CDR2 SNEGSKA (reference sequence). The CDR3 contains 11 residues. The V end was cut by 0 bases, the J end by 5 bases, with 4 bases between. The CDR3: CSARERETQYF. CDR3 coding DNA: TGCAGTGCTAGAGAACGGGAGACCCAGTACTTC.

J is TRBJ1-2 and V is TRBV7-9; D may be TRBD1 (6 bases). Trimming shortened V by 6 bases and J by 10 bases, and 24 bases separated the two germline ends. Germline CDR1 SEHNR, CDR2 FQNEAQ (reference sequence). CDR3 length equals 15 residues. CDR3 sequence reads: CASRSLAYRDSDYTF. The CDR3, as DNA: TGTGCCAGCAGGAGTCTTGCCTACAGGGATTCGGACTACACCTTC.

The V and J genes are TRBV14 and TRBJ2-1, with 10 positions matching TRBD2. V was clipped by 4 bases and J by 4 bases; unmatched bases: 7. CDR3 length: 16 amino acids. Germline loops: CDR1 SGHDN, CDR2 FVKESK. CDR3 loop: CASSRLGLAAYNEQFF. CDR3 DNA sequence: TGTGCCAGCAGCCGCCTCGGACTAGCGGCGTACAATGAGCAGTTCTTC. The complete variable domain, with remaining parts taken from reference TRBV14 and TRBJ2-1, reads EAGVTQFPSHSVIEKGQTVTLRCDPISGHDNLYWYRRVMGKEIKFLLHFVKESKQDESGMPNNRFLAERTGGTYSTLKVQPAELEDSGVYFCASSRLGLAAYNEQFFGPGTRLTVL.

CDR3 bases: TGTGCCAGCAGCCAATACGGGACTAGCGGGGGGGCCTTTGAGACCCAGTACTTC. The encoded protein is CASSQYGTSGGAFETQYF. The chain has TRBV4-2 and TRBJ2-5; 16 bases agree with TRBD2. The germline gives CDR1 LGHNA, CDR2 YNFKEQ. There are 18 residues in the CDR3. The V gene end was trimmed by 2 bases and the J gene end by 5 bases; junction bases not matched to a gene: 8.

CDR3 coding DNA: TGTGCCAGCAGTCGGGGCTATGGCTACACCTTC. It translates to CASSRGYGYTF. The chain joins TRBV28 to TRBJ1-2, with no clear D. This CDR3 has 11 residues. With 5 bases removed from V and 4 bases from J, the gap between germline ends came to 5 bases. Germline CDR1 reads MDHEN; CDR2 reads SYDVKM.

This chain joins TRBV7-3 and TRBJ2-3; perhaps TRBD2 as D (7 bases). Trimming took off 2 bases at V and 0 bases at J, with 15 bases between the two ends. Germline loops: CDR1 SGHTA, CDR2 FQGTGA. This CDR3 is 17 amino acids long. The CDR3 coding sequence is TGTGCCAGCAGCTTATGGGGCGGGGGCCGTAGCACAGATACGCAGTATTTT. Its translation is CASSLWGGGRSTDTQYF.

The chain carries TRBV10-3 and TRBJ1-6, with D perhaps matching TRBD1 (5 bases). The CDR3 contains 13 residues. Germline lookup yields CDR1 ENHRY and CDR2 SYGVKD. Trimming cost V 6 bases and J 3 bases, with 6 bases left between them. Here the CDR3 reads CAISDSYNSPLHF. The CDR3 region has the DNA TGTGCCATCAGCGACAGCTATAATTCACCCCTCCACTTT.

On this clone: This specimen includes other DNA sequences encoding the same CDR3. The rearrangement links TRBV6-5 to TRBJ2-5; 10 bases map to TRBD2. The germline V gene has CDR1 MNHEY and CDR2 SVGAGI. The CDR3 sequence is 15 residues long. The V segment lost 4 bases and the J segment 2 bases; nucleotides outside the gene matches: 4. The CDR3 reads CASSSLAGAQETQYF. In DNA, the CDR3 is TGTGCCAGCAGTTCCCTAGCGGGGGCTCAAGAGACCCAGTACTTC.

This chain links TRBV4-3 with TRBJ2-2, with 9 bases that match TRBD2. CDR1 and CDR2 from the germline V gene are LGHNA and YSLEER. CDR3 length equals 21 residues. Trimming at V came to 1 base and at J to 1 base, leaving 16 bases not matched to a gene. This CDR3 is CASSQVSVRAGGLWNTGELFF. CDR3 nucleotides: TGCGCCAGCAGCCAAGTGAGCGTCCGAGCGGGGGGTTTGTGGAACACCGGGGAGCTGTTTTTT.

This clone was counted only a few times. The CDR3 spells CATSRDQRGRETQYF. CDR3 nucleotides: TGTGCCACCAGCAGAGATCAGCGGGGTCGGGAGACCCAGTACTTC. J is TRBJ2-5 and V is TRBV15, with 7 positions matching TRBD2. CDR1 is LNHNV and CDR2 is YYDKDF in the germline V gene (reference sequence). This CDR3 contains 15 residues. V gave up 0 bases and J gave up 5 bases; unmatched junction bases: 6.

V is TRBV7-9 and J is TRBJ1-1, with 7 nucleotides matching TRBD1. V shed 5 bases and J 5 bases; nucleotides not matched to a gene: 8. This CDR3 has 14 residues. Germline CDR1 SEHNR, CDR2 FQNEAQ (reference sequence). CDR3 sequence reads: CASSPKTGETEAFF. In DNA form, the CDR3 reads TGTGCCAGCAGCCCAAAAACAGGGGAGACTGAAGCTTTCTTT.